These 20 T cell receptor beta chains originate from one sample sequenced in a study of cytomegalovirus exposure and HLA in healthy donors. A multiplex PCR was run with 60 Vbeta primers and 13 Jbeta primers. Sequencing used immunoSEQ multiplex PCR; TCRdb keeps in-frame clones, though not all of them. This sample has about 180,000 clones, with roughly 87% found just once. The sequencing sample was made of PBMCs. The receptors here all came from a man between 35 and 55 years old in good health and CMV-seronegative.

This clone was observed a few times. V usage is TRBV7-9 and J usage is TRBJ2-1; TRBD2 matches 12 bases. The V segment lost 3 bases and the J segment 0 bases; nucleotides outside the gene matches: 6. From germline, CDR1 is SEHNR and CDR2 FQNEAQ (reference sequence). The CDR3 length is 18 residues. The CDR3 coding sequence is TGTGCCAGCAGCTTCGGGACTAGCGGGCTGAGCTCCTACAATGAGCAGTTCTTC. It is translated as CASSFGTSGLSSYNEQFF.

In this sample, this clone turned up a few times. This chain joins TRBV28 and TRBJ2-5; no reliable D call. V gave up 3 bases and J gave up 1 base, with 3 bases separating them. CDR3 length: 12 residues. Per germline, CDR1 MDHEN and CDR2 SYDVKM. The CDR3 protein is CASSFLQETQYF. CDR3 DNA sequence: TGTGCCAGCAGTTTCCTCCAAGAGACCCAGTACTTC.

CDR3 DNA sequence: TGCGCCAGCAGCTTTAGTTTGTTAACTAGCGGGGCCCGAGCTCAAGAGACCCAGTACTTC. It codes for CASSFSLLTSGARAQETQYF. This rearrangement joins TRBV5-1 to TRBJ2-5; 10 bases align to TRBD2. Germline V gives CDR1 SGHRS, CDR2 YFSETQ. This CDR3 has 20 amino acids. Trimming removed 2 bases from V and 2 bases from J; junction bases left unmatched: 18.

CDR3 protein: CASTTILRGSEQYF. The CDR3, as DNA: TGTGCCAGTACGACGATTCTCAGGGGCTCCGAGCAGTACTTC. The chain recombines TRBV5-8 with TRBJ2-7, with D tentatively TRBD1 (6 bases). Trimming cost V 8 bases and J 6 bases, with 21 bases left between them. CDR3 length: 14 amino acids. Germline V gene sequence: CDR1 SGHTS, CDR2 YDEGEE.

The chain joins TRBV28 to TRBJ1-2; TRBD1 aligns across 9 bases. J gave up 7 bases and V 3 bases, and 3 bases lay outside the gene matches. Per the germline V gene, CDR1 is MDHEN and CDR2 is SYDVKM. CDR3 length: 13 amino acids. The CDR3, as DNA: TGTGCCAGCAGTTTTCGACAGGGGGTTGGCTACACCTTC. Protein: CASSFRQGVGYTF.

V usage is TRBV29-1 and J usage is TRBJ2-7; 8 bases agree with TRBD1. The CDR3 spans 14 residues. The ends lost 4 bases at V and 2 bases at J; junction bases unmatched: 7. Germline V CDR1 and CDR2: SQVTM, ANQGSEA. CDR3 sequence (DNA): TGCAGCGTTGGCACCGGGACAGGCACCTACGAGCAGTACTTC. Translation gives CSVGTGTGTYEQYF.

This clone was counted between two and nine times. The CDR3 sequence is CAWSTFSGGLDTQYF. CDR3 coding DNA: TGTGCCTGGAGTACGTTTAGCGGGGGGTTAGATACGCAGTATTTT. This chain joins TRBV30 and TRBJ2-3, with 10 positions matching TRBD2. The trim removed 2 bases at V and 5 bases at J, leaving 7 bases unmatched. The V gene's germline CDR1 is GTSNPN and CDR2 SVGIG (reference sequence). This CDR3 is 15 amino acids long.

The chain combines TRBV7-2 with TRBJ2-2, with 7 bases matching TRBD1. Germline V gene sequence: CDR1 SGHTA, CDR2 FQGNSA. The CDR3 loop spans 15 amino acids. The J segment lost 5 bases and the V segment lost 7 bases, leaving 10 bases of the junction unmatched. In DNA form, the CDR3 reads TGTGCCAGCACTATTGGCGCAGGGGGTACCGGGGAGCTGTTTTTT. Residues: CASTIGAGGTGELFF.

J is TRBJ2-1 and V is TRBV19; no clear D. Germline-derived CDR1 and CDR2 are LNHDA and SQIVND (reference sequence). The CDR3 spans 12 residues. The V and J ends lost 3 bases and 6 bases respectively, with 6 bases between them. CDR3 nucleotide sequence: TGTGCCAGTAGTATGGGCTCCAATGAGCAGTTCTTC. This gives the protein CASSMGSNEQFF.

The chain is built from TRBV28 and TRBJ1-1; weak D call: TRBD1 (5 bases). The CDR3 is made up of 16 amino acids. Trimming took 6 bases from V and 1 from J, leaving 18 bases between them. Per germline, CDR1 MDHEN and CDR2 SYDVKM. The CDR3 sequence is CASRPASRASNTEAFF. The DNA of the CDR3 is TGTGCCAGCAGGCCTGCCTCCAGGGCTTCGAACACTGAAGCTTTCTTT.

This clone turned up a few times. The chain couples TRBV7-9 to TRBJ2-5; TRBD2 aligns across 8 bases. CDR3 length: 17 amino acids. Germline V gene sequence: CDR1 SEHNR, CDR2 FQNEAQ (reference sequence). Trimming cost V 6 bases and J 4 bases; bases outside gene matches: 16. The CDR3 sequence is CASRPPPGGRSGETQYF. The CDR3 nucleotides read TGTGCCAGCAGGCCCCCCCCGGGAGGGAGATCGGGAGAGACCCAGTACTTC.

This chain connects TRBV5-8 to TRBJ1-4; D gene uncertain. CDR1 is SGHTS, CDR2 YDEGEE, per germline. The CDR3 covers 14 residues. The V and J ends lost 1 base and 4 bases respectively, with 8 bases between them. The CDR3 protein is CASSLLRVNEKLFF. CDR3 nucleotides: TGTGCCAGCAGCTTGTTGCGGGTTAATGAAAAACTGTTTTTT.

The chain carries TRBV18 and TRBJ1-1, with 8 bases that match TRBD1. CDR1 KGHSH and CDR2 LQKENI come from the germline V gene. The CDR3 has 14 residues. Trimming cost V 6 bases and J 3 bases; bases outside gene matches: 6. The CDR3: CASSRTGGDTEAFF. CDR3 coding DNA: TGTGCCAGCTCTCGTACAGGGGGGGACACTGAAGCTTTCTTT.

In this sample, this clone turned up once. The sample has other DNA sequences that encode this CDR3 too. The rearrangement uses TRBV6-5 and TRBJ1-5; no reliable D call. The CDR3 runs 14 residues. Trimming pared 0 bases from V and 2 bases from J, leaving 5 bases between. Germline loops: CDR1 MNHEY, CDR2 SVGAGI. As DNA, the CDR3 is TGTGCCAGCAGTTACTCTTCTGGCAATCAGCCCCAGCATTTT. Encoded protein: CASSYSSGNQPQHF.

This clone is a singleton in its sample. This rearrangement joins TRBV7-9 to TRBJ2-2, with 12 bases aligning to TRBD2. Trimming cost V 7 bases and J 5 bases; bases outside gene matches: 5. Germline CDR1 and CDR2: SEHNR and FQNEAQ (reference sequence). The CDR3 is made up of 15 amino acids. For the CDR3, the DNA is TGTGCCAGCAACGAAGGGACTAGCGGGACCGGGGAGCTGTTTTTT. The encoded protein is CASNEGTSGTGELFF.

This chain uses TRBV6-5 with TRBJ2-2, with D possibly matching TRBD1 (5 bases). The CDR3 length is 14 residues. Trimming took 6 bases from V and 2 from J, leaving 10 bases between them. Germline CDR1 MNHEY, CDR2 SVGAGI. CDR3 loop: CASRLGVNTGELFF. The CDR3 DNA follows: TGTGCCAGCAGGCTAGGGGTTAACACCGGGGAGCTGTTTTTT.

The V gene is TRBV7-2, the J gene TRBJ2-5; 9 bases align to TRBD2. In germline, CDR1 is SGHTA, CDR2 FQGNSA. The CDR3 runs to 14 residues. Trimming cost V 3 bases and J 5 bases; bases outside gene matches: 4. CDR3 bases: TGTGCCAGCAGCTTTGCGGGGGGGCTGGAGACCCAGTACTTC. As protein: CASSFAGGLETQYF.

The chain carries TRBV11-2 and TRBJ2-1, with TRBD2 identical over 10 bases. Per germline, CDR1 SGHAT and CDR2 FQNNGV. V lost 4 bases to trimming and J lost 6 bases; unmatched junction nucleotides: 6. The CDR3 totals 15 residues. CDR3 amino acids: CASSYTAGGPNEQFF. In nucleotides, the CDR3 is TGTGCCAGCAGCTACACAGCGGGAGGGCCCAATGAGCAGTTCTTC. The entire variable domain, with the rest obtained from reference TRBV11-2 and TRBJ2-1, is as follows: EAGVAQSPRYKIIEKRQSVAFWCNPISGHATLYWYQQILGQGPKLLIQFQNNGVVDDSQLPKDRFSAERLKGVDSTLKIQPAKLEDSAVYLCASSYTAGGPNEQFFGPGTRLTVL.

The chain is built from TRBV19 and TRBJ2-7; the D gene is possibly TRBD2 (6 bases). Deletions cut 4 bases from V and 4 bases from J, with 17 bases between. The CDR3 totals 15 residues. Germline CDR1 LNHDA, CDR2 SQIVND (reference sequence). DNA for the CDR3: TGTGCCAGTAGTACCCCCCGGCGGGGTGGATACGAGCAGTACTTC. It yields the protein CASSTPRRGGYEQYF.

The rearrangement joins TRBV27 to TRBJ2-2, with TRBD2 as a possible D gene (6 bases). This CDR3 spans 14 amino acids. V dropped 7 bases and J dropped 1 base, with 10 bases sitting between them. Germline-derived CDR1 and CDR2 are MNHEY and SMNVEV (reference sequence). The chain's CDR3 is CASTRRENTGELFF. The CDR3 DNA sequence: TGTGCCAGCACTCGGCGGGAGAACACCGGGGAGCTGTTTTTT.